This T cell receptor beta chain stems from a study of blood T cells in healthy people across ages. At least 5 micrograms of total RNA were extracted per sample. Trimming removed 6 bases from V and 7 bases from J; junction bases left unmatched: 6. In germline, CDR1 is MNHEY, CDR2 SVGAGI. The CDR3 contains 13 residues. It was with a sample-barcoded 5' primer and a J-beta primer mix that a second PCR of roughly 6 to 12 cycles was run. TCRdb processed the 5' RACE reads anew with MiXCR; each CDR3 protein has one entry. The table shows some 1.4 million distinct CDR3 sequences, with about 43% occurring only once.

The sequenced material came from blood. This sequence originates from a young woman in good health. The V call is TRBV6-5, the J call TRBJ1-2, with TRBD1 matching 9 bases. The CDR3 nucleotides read TGTGCCAGCAGAACAGGGGGCAAGGGTGGCTACACCTTC. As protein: CASRTGGKGGYTF.